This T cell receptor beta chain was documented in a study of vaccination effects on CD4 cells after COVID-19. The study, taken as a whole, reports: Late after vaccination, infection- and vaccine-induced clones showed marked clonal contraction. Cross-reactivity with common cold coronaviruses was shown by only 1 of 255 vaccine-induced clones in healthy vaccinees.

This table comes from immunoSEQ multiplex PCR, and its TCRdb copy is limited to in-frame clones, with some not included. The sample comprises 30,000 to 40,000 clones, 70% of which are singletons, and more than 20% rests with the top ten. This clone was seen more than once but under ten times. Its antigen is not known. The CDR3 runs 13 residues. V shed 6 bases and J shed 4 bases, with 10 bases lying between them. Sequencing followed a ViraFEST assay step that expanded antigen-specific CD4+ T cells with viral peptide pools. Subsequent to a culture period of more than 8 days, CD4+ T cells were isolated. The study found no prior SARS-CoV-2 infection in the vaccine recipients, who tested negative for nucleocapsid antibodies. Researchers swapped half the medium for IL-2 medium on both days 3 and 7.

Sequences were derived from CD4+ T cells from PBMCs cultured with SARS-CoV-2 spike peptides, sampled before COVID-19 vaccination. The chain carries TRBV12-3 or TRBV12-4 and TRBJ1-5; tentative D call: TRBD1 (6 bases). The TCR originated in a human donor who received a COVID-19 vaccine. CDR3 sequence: CASRPTGNQPQHF. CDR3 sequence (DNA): TGTGCCAGCAGACCCACAGGGAATCAGCCCCAGCATTTT.